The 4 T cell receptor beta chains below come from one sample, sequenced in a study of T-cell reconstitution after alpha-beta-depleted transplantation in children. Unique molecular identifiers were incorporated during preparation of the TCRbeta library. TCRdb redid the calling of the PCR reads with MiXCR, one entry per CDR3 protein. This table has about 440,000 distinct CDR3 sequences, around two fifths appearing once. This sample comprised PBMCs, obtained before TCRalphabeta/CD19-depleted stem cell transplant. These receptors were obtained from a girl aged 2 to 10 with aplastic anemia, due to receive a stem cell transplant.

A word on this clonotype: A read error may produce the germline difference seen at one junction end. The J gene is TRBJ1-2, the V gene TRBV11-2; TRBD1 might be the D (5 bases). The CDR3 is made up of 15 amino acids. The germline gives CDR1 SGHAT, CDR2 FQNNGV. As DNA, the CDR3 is TGTGCCAGCAGCCTCCGGGGGGGAACTAACTATGGCGACACCTTC. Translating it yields CASSLRGGTNYGDTF. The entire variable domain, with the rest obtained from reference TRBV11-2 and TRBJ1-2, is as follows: EAGVAQSPRYKIIEKRQSVAFWCNPISGHATLYWYQQILGQGPKLLIQFQNNGVVDDSQLPKDRFSAERLKGVDSTLKIQPAKLEDSAVYLCASSLRGGTNYGDTFGSGTRLTVV.

The CDR3 spells CASSLGLAGMDEQFF. For the CDR3, the DNA is TGCGCCAGCAGCTTGGGACTAGCGGGGATGGATGAGCAGTTCTTC. V gene TRBV5-1 combines with J gene TRBJ2-1; TRBD2 aligns across 11 bases. Trimming cost V 0 bases and J 8 bases; bases outside gene matches: 4. CDR1 and CDR2 (germline): SGHRS, YFSETQ. This CDR3 is 15 amino acids long.

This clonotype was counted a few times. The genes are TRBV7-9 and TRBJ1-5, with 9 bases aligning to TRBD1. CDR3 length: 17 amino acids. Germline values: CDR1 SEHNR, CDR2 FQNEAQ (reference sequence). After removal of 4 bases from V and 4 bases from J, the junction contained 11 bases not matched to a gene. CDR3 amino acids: CASSSSGDRDPNQPQHF. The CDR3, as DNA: TGTGCCAGCAGCTCCAGCGGGGACAGGGATCCTAATCAGCCCCAGCATTTT.

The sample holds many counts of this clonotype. The CDR3 DNA is TGTGCCACCAGCAGAGAGTCAGCGGGAGGTATCGATGAGCAGTTCTTC. This encodes CATSRESAGGIDEQFF. The genes are TRBV15 and TRBJ2-1; 9 bases align to TRBD2. Germline lookup yields CDR1 LNHNV and CDR2 YYDKDF (reference sequence). The CDR3 covers 16 residues. V lost 0 bases, J lost 8 bases, and 8 bases stayed unmatched.